The 10 T cell receptor beta chains reported below all come from one sample, sequenced in a study of OX40 agonist ivuxolimab in advanced cancers. Data came from immunoSEQ multiplex PCR; TCRdb stores just in-frame clones and leaves some out. The sample has 90,000 or so clones; approximately 92% are singletons. The sequences come from CD4+ or CD8+ T cells sorted from blood, collected in a trial of the OX40 agonist ivuxolimab. These receptors originate from an adult with an advanced solid tumor such as melanoma, head and neck, liver or kidney cancer.

V and J are TRBV18 and TRBJ1-6; unclear D gene. CDR1 KGHSH and CDR2 LQKENI come from the germline V gene. This CDR3 is built from 17 residues. V was cut by 2 bases and J by 7 bases, with 18 bases left in between. The CDR3 here is CASSPEVTVGGNSPLHF. Here the CDR3 DNA reads TGTGCCAGCTCACCAGAGGTTACAGTCGGAGGCAATTCACCCCTCCACTTT.

The chain joins TRBV27 to TRBJ2-3; D not resolved. This CDR3 has 13 amino acids. The V gene's germline CDR1 is MNHEY and CDR2 SMNVEV (reference sequence). V dropped 3 bases and J dropped 4 bases, with 8 bases sitting between them. CDR3 DNA sequence: TGTGCCAGCAGTTTTGGCAGGCCAGATACGCAGTATTTT. Its protein is CASSFGRPDTQYF.

This chain connects TRBV5-6 to TRBJ2-1; D is uncertain. Germline assignment: CDR1 SGHDT and CDR2 YYEEEE. This CDR3 is built from 14 residues. V lost 1 base to trimming and J lost 4 bases, with 9 bases between them. Here the CDR3 DNA reads TGTGCCAGCAGCTTGACTCGTTTTTACAATGAGCAGTTCTTC. Protein product: CASSLTRFYNEQFF.

The chain links TRBV28 to TRBJ1-5; D remains ambiguous. Per germline, CDR1 MDHEN and CDR2 SYDVKM. V was trimmed by 5 bases and J by 4 bases, leaving 9 bases between them. The CDR3 extends over 13 amino acids. The CDR3 sequence is CASSPGRNQPQHF. Written as DNA, the CDR3 is TGTGCCAGCAGTCCTGGGAGAAATCAGCCCCAGCATTTT. Full variable domain (remainder filled in from reference TRBV28 and TRBJ1-5): DVKVTQSSRYLVKRTGEKVFLECVQDMDHENMFWYRQDPGLGLRLIYFSYDVKMKEKGDIPEGYSVSREKKERFSLILESASTNQTSMYLCASSPGRNQPQHFGDGTRLSIL.

This clone was seen a few times. The chain joins TRBV2 to TRBJ1-6; D gene ambiguous. This CDR3 is built from 15 residues. V was cut by 0 bases and J by 6 bases, with 9 bases left in between. Germline CDR1 reads SNHLY; CDR2 reads FYNNEI. CDR3 DNA sequence: TGTGCCAGCAGTGAAGCGGGAAGTTTTAATTCACCCCTCCACTTT. Protein product: CASSEAGSFNSPLHF.

This chain joins TRBV19 and TRBJ1-1; D is unresolved. The V and J ends lost 7 bases and 0 bases respectively, with 6 bases between them. The CDR3 has 12 amino acids. Germline V gene data show CDR1 as LNHDA and CDR2 as SQIVND (reference sequence). The DNA of the CDR3 is TGTGCCAGTAACGGCTTGAACACTGAAGCTTTCTTT. Its protein is CASNGLNTEAFF.

The rearrangement joins TRBV6-6 to TRBJ1-1; 7 bases line up with TRBD1. This CDR3 has 14 amino acids. The V gene end was trimmed by 5 bases and the J gene end by 0 bases; junction bases not matched to a gene: 3. From germline, CDR1 is MNHNY and CDR2 SVGAGI (reference sequence). The CDR3 loop reads CASSAGQVNTEAFF. The DNA of the CDR3 is TGTGCCAGCAGTGCCGGACAGGTGAACACTGAAGCTTTCTTT.

The J gene is TRBJ2-3, the V gene TRBV11-2, with unresolved D. Germline CDR1 reads SGHAT; CDR2 reads FQNNGV. V was shortened by 3 bases and J by 6 bases, with 16 bases between the two germline ends. This CDR3 is 15 amino acids long. CDR3 protein: CASSLWRTIPDTQYF. The CDR3 DNA sequence: TGTGCCAGCAGCTTGTGGCGGACCATCCCGGATACGCAGTATTTT. Complete variable domain (other parts from reference TRBV11-2 and TRBJ2-3): EAGVAQSPRYKIIEKRQSVAFWCNPISGHATLYWYQQILGQGPKLLIQFQNNGVVDDSQLPKDRFSAERLKGVDSTLKIQPAKLEDSAVYLCASSLWRTIPDTQYFGPGTRLTVL.

This chain links TRBV4-2 with TRBJ1-6; D gene uncertain. Germline V gene sequence: CDR1 LGHNA, CDR2 YNFKEQ. The CDR3 runs 18 residues. With 0 bases removed from V and 2 bases from J, the gap between germline ends came to 14 bases. As DNA, the CDR3 is TGTGCCAGCAGCCAAGATGAAGAGAAAGCGGCCTATAATTCACCCCTCCACTTT. Translated, it gives CASSQDEEKAAYNSPLHF.

The rearrangement links TRBV4-2 to TRBJ2-2; no reliable D call. This CDR3 is built from 14 residues. Trimming took off 0 bases at V and 3 bases at J, with 5 bases between the two ends. Per germline, CDR1 LGHNA and CDR2 YNFKEQ. CDR3 amino acids: CASSQDYDTGELFF. In nucleotides, the CDR3 is TGTGCCAGCAGCCAAGACTACGACACCGGGGAGCTGTTTTTT.